This T cell receptor (beta chain) was found in a study of neoadjuvant anti-PD-1 for oral cavity cancer. Here immunoSEQ multiplex PCR was the method, and the copy in TCRdb shows in-frame clones only, minus some. Of about 7,600 clones in the sample, approximately 55% were seen once. CDR1 is MNHNS and CDR2 is SASEGT in the germline V gene. The CDR3 totals 13 residues. V lost 3 bases and J 7 bases, leaving 12 bases between the germline ends. This specimen consisted of tumor tissue, obtained before nivolumab (anti-PD-1) treatment. The rearrangement links TRBV6-1 to TRBJ2-5; D gene unclear. This TCR derives from a person between 35 and 79 years old with oral cavity squamous cell carcinoma. The CDR3 loop reads CASSDPALGTQYF. The DNA for the CDR3 is TGTGCCAGCAGTGACCCGGCTTTGGGGACCCAGTACTTC.